The 25 T cell receptor beta chains below come from one sample, sequenced in a study of blood T cells in healthy people across ages. The second PCR ran roughly 6 to 11 cycles with a sample-barcoded 5' primer and J-beta primers. One entry per CDR3 protein, called by TCRdb with MiXCR from the 5' RACE reads. The data hold 1.5 million to 2 million distinct CDR3 sequences, with more than 35% observed a single time. Sequenced: blood. These TCRs come from a human donor in good health.

The chain carries TRBV5-6 and TRBJ2-3; D possibly corresponds to TRBD2 (5 bases). This CDR3 region has 15 residues. Germline V gene data show CDR1 as SGHDT and CDR2 as YYEEEE. V shed 5 bases and J shed 0 bases, with 13 bases lying between them. The CDR3 DNA is TGTGCCAGCAGTTCCCAACTAGAGAGCACAGATACGCAGTATTTT. This encodes CASSSQLESTDTQYF. Filled out from reference TRBV5-6 and TRBJ2-3, the complete variable domain reads DAGVTQSPTHLIKTRGQQVTLRCSPKSGHDTVSWYQQALGQGPQFIFQYYEEEERQRGNFPDRFSGHQFPNYSSELNVNALLLGDSALYLCASSSQLESTDTQYFGPGTRLTVL.

V gene TRBV12-3 or TRBV12-4 combines with J gene TRBJ2-1; D is tentatively TRBD1 or TRBD2 (5 bases each). This CDR3 contains 16 residues. V was pared by 6 bases and J by 2 bases, with 17 bases between. The CDR3, as DNA: TGTGCCAGCAGCCGACGGGGCCTCAGCGCCTACAATGAGCAGTTCTTC. This codes for CASSRRGLSAYNEQFF.

This clonotype was observed many times. This chain links TRBV20-1 with TRBJ2-4, with D unresolved. Germline CDR1 and CDR2: DFQATT and SNEGSKA (reference sequence). V was cut by 6 bases and J by 8 bases, with 11 bases left in between. The CDR3 is 11 amino acids. The CDR3 reads CSASYRDIQYF. CDR3 DNA sequence: TGCAGTGCAAGCTATAGGGACATTCAGTACTTC.

This chain connects TRBV20-1 to TRBJ2-3; 7 bases are a match to TRBD2. CDR1 DFQATT and CDR2 SNEGSKA come from the germline V gene (reference sequence). The V gene end was trimmed by 0 bases and the J gene end by 0 bases; junction bases not matched to a gene: 6. The CDR3 totals 16 residues. CDR3 nucleotides: TGCAGTGCTAGAGAAGGACCAGCGGGGAGCACAGATACGCAGTATTTT. Translated, it gives CSAREGPAGSTDTQYF.

This clonotype was seen only a few times. CDR3 DNA sequence: TGTGCCAGCAGCTTCCCCCAGCGGCCTAACTACAATGAGCAGTTCTTC. Its protein product is CASSFPQRPNYNEQFF. The V and J genes are TRBV7-9 and TRBJ2-1, with D perhaps matching TRBD2 (5 bases). Germline V lookup: CDR1 SEHNR, CDR2 FQNEAQ (reference sequence). Trimming took off 3 bases at V and 3 bases at J, with 15 bases between the two ends. The CDR3 extends over 16 amino acids.

The rearrangement uses TRBV13 and TRBJ1-1, with D perhaps matching TRBD1 (6 bases). Trimming took off 6 bases at V and 7 bases at J, with 18 bases between the two ends. Germline CDR1 is PRHDT and CDR2 is FYEKMQ (reference sequence). CDR3 length equals 14 residues. CDR3 protein: CASSPDRSLFEAFF. The CDR3, as DNA: TGTGCCAGCAGTCCAGACAGGAGCCTCTTTGAAGCTTTCTTT.

This clonotype was observed a handful of times. The genes are TRBV12-3 or TRBV12-4 and TRBJ2-7; D may be TRBD2 (5 bases). There are 14 residues in the CDR3. V lost 6 bases and J 1 base, leaving 13 bases between the germline ends. For the CDR3, the DNA is TGTGCCAGCAGCATTACCCGAGGGTCCTACGAGCAGTACTTC. Protein: CASSITRGSYEQYF.

The sample holds a few counts of this clonotype. The chain is built from TRBV29-1 and TRBJ2-7, with D possibly TRBD1 on 7 matching bases. Per germline, CDR1 SQVTM and CDR2 ANQGSEA. The CDR3 spans 17 residues. Between the trimmed V and J ends, which lost 4 bases and 4 bases, there was a span of 26 bases. The DNA for the CDR3 is TGCAGCGTTGCTCTACTGAGACAAGACAGGGCGGGGTACGAGCAGTACTTC. This gives the protein CSVALLRQDRAGYEQYF.

This clonotype appeared a few times. The V and J genes are TRBV7-2 and TRBJ2-5, with D possibly TRBD1 on 5 matching bases. From germline, CDR1 is SGHTA and CDR2 FQGNSA. The CDR3 consists of 14 residues. Trimming shortened V by 0 bases and J by 4 bases, and 9 bases separated the two germline ends. Written as DNA, the CDR3 is TGTGCCAGCAGCTTAGCTGGCAGGGTAGAGACCCAGTACTTC. This encodes CASSLAGRVETQYF.

The CDR3 DNA reads TGTGCCAGCAGCGAGCCACGGACTAGCGGGGGAACAGATACGCAGTATTTT. Its protein is CASSEPRTSGGTDTQYF. This chain uses TRBV9 with TRBJ2-3; TRBD2 agrees at 13 bases. The CDR3 contains 17 residues. CDR1 and CDR2 (germline): SGDLS, YYNGEE. Unmatched junction bases numbered 7, after V lost 3 bases and J lost 3 bases.

The chain carries TRBV29-1 and TRBJ2-3; TRBD1 might be the D (6 bases). Trimming shortened V by 6 bases and J by 1 base, and 11 bases separated the two germline ends. Germline V gives CDR1 SQVTM, CDR2 ANQGSEA. The CDR3 is 13 residues long. CDR3 in amino acids: CSVYKGGTDTQYF. The CDR3 DNA reads TGCAGCGTATACAAGGGGGGCACAGATACGCAGTATTTT.

The table lists this clonotype with many counts. This sequence joins TRBV29-1 and TRBJ1-2; D is uncertain. From germline, CDR1 is SQVTM and CDR2 ANQGSEA. V gave up 3 bases and J gave up 5 bases, with 10 bases separating them. The CDR3 totals 12 residues. The CDR3 region is CSVDWLLYGYTF. The CDR3 nucleotides read TGCAGCGTTGACTGGCTCCTATATGGCTACACCTTC.

This clonotype was seen a handful of times. The chain is built from TRBV19 and TRBJ1-5; D unclear. V lost 4 bases to trimming and J lost 0 bases, with 7 bases between them. Per germline, CDR1 LNHDA and CDR2 SQIVND (reference sequence). The CDR3 totals 14 residues. The CDR3 nucleotides read TGTGCCAGTAGTAACTACATTAGCAATCAGCCCCAGCATTTT. Its protein is CASSNYISNQPQHF.

This clonotype was recorded a few times. The chain recombines TRBV4-2 with TRBJ2-1, with 8 bases fitting TRBD2. Germline CDR1 reads LGHNA; CDR2 reads YNFKEQ. V lost 0 bases and J lost 3; bases outside the gene matches: 4. The length of the CDR3 is 16 residues. The CDR3 nucleotides are TGTGCCAGCAGCCAAGATCAGCGGGGGCTCTACAATGAGCAGTTCTTC. Translation: CASSQDQRGLYNEQFF.

This clonotype has a handful of counts. This rearrangement joins TRBV6-1 to TRBJ2-3; D call uncertain. The germline V gene has CDR1 MNHNS and CDR2 SASEGT. The V and J ends lost 5 bases and 4 bases respectively, with 10 bases between them. The CDR3 consists of 13 residues. The chain's CDR3 is CASSPKVSDTQYF. As DNA, the CDR3 is TGTGCCAGCAGTCCAAAGGTATCAGATACGCAGTATTTT.

The chain carries TRBV7-2 and TRBJ2-1; the D gene is possibly TRBD1 (6 bases). Per germline, CDR1 SGHTA and CDR2 FQGNSA. V lost 5 bases, J lost 8 bases, and 13 bases lay in between. The CDR3 is made up of 13 amino acids. The CDR3 is CASSLGDIDEQFF. The DNA for the CDR3 is TGTGCCAGCAGCCTTGGGGACATCGATGAGCAGTTCTTC.

This clonotype appeared many times. The chain combines TRBV7-9 with TRBJ1-1; the D gene is possibly TRBD1 (5 bases). Trimming pared 5 bases from V and 8 bases from J, leaving 15 bases between. This CDR3 region has 13 residues. Germline CDR1 and CDR2: SEHNR and FQNEAQ (reference sequence). CDR3 residues: CASSPGPGTEAFF. Written as DNA, the CDR3 is TGTGCCAGCAGCCCCGGGCCCGGGACGGAAGCTTTCTTT. Complete variable domain (other parts from reference TRBV7-9 and TRBJ1-1): DTGVSQNPRHKITKRGQNVTFRCDPISEHNRLYWYRQTLGQGPEFLTYFQNEAQLEKSRLLSDRFSAERPKGSFSTLEIQRTEQGDSAMYLCASSPGPGTEAFFGQGTRLTVV.

This clonotype has only a few counts. The genes are TRBV5-1 and TRBJ2-4, with D maybe TRBD1 (6 bases). V was cut by 2 bases and J by 0 bases, with 12 bases left in between. This CDR3 contains 16 residues. The germline V gene has CDR1 SGHRS and CDR2 YFSETQ. The CDR3 protein is CASSFVTGLAKNIQYF. The CDR3 DNA sequence: TGCGCCAGCAGCTTTGTCACAGGGCTAGCCAAAAACATTCAGTACTTC. Variable domain in full (rest from reference TRBV5-1 and TRBJ2-4): KAGVTQTPRYLIKTRGQQVTLSCSPISGHRSVSWYQQTPGQGLQFLFEYFSETQRNKGNFPGRFSGRQFSNSRSEMNVSTLELGDSALYLCASSFVTGLAKNIQYFGAGTRLSVL.

This clonotype was observed a handful of times. The V call is TRBV7-9, the J call TRBJ2-1; 8 nucleotides align to TRBD2. V lost 5 bases, J lost 8 bases, and 17 bases stayed unmatched. The germline CDR1 and CDR2 sequences are SEHNR and FQNEAQ (reference sequence). This CDR3 is 17 amino acids long. CDR3 sequence (DNA): TGTGCCAGCAGCCTAAGTTCGCCGGGACTAGGGGGGGATGAGCAGTTCTTC. It translates to CASSLSSPGLGGDEQFF.

The count of this clonotype is one. The rearrangement links TRBV6-6 to TRBJ2-5, with a tentative D call TRBD2 (7 bases). Looked up from germline, CDR1 is MNHNY and CDR2 is SVGAGI (reference sequence). This CDR3 is built from 15 residues. V was trimmed by 2 bases and J by 2 bases, leaving 12 bases between them. The CDR3 reads CASSYGGADQETQYF. The CDR3 DNA sequence: TGTGCCAGCAGTTACGGGGGGGCGGATCAAGAGACCCAGTACTTC.

This chain connects TRBV4-1 to TRBJ1-2; D remains unclear. Germline assignment: CDR1 MGHRA and CDR2 YSYEKL. This CDR3 has 15 amino acids. Trimming pared 0 bases from V and 6 bases from J, leaving 14 bases between. This chain's CDR3 is CASSQDRGVGDGYTF. The CDR3 DNA is TGCGCCAGCAGCCAAGATAGAGGTGTGGGCGATGGCTACACCTTC.

This sequence joins TRBV5-1 and TRBJ2-7, with D tentatively TRBD1 (6 bases). The length of the CDR3 is 15 residues. Germline CDR1 reads SGHRS; CDR2 reads YFSETQ. V was pared by 0 bases and J by 0 bases, with 10 bases between. The CDR3 sequence: CASSLETGTSYEQYF. The DNA of the CDR3 is TGCGCCAGCAGCTTGGAGACAGGAACCTCCTACGAGCAGTACTTC. Full variable domain (rest looked up from reference TRBV5-1 and TRBJ2-7): KAGVTQTPRYLIKTRGQQVTLSCSPISGHRSVSWYQQTPGQGLQFLFEYFSETQRNKGNFPGRFSGRQFSNSRSEMNVSTLELGDSALYLCASSLETGTSYEQYFGPGTRLTVT.

V and J are TRBV7-2 and TRBJ2-2, with D possibly being TRBD2 (5 bases). CDR3 length: 13 residues. In germline, CDR1 is SGHTA, CDR2 FQGNSA. V lost 6 bases and J lost 7, with 12 bases in between. The CDR3 protein is CASRQTAGGELFF. CDR3 bases: TGTGCCAGCAGACAAACGGCGGGCGGGGAGCTGTTTTTT.

In this sample, this clonotype turned up a few times. The rearrangement links TRBV6-1 to TRBJ1-4; D gene uncertain. Trimming took 0 bases from V and 5 from J, leaving 7 bases between them. Germline lookup yields CDR1 MNHNS and CDR2 SASEGT. The length of the CDR3 is 14 residues. The DNA of the CDR3 is TGTGCCAGCAGTGAAGCGCGGGTGAATGAAAAACTGTTTTTT. The encoded protein is CASSEARVNEKLFF.

This clonotype was seen only a few times. This sequence joins TRBV6-2 or TRBV6-3 and TRBJ2-7; a weak D match, TRBD1 (6 bases). The germline V and J ends were trimmed by 5 bases and 5 bases, with 10 bases remaining between them. Germline CDR1 MNHEY, CDR2 SVGEGT. This CDR3 is built from 12 residues. The CDR3 DNA reads TGTGCCAGCAGTGGACAGATCCACGAGCAGTACTTC. Encoded protein: CASSGQIHEQYF.